The T cell receptor beta chain described here comes from a study of blood T cell repertoires in COVID-19 (dated by TCRdb to about 2020). About the investigation overall: The collaborator samples originated in the United States, Italy and Spain and spanned the acute and convalescent phases of COVID-19. Where HLA class I and class II types were available, the types were taken from metadata supplied by the sample provider, not from assay-based typing. The material from the prospective study consisted of cDNA or gDNA derived from T cells, B-cell-depleted T cells, or PBMCs. Nearly every sample came with metadata listing a de-identified subject ID, COVID-19 status, age in years and sex. Samples came from the ongoing ImmuneRACE study (first 160 participants) plus 1,254 subjects from 6 global collaborators. The repertoires were released in a freely available public database meant as a resource for research on the immune response to SARS-CoV-2. The dataset comprised deeply sampled blood TCRbeta repertoires from subjects exposed to, actively infected with, or recovered from COVID-19.

Via the germline V gene (reference sequence), CDR1 is LNHDA and CDR2 SQIVND. After removal of 5 bases from V and 4 bases from J, the junction retains 4 bases not matched to a gene. The CDR3 holds 15 amino acids from the cysteine to the phenylalanine. Only the CDR3 DNA is retained, 45 bases long and in frame from the first base. What the research found in general, with its limitations: The quantity of clinical and demographic metadata differed by source and by participant and was supplied without curation.

The immunoSEQ Assay, a bias-controlled multiplex PCR, was used to amplify TCRbeta CDR3 regions from genomic DNA. Per the original workflow: The number of nucleated cells in each sample was estimated from the amplification of reference gene primers within the assay. To quantify the absolute abundance of each unique TCRbeta CDR3 rearrangement, sequence reads were collapsed and filtered. For each sample, productive Simpson clonality was calculated as the square root of Simpson's diversity index across productive rearrangements. The table comes from immuneACCESS by way of TCRdb, which keeps in-frame sequences with V and J called. Part of the clones is missing from these tables; in studies checked, under half for an unresolved V gene and the rest for unknown reasons. D and trimming were read from the DNA, whereas the V and J calls and clone size are those reported in that table. For this sample there are 250,000 to 300,000 clones; roughly 89% appear just once. Less than 0.95% of the sample is held by the ten biggest clonotypes.

A second Seattle source provided samples from volunteer blood donors who had recovered from COVID-19. Whole blood was collected in K2EDTA tubes by collaborating institutions according to the institutions' own protocols. For TCRbeta analysis, collaborators shipped samples as frozen whole blood, isolated PBMCs, or DNA extracted from either of those sample types. In the case of this clone: Its antigen is unknown. Base qualities are not at hand, and no much larger clone is one base apart.

The TCR originated in a woman aged 40 to 49 who had recovered from COVID-19. Material for sequencing was peripheral blood. The sequence joins TRBV19 to TRBJ2-1, with 11 junctional bases fitting TRBD2. This receptor carries the CDR3 CASSRGTSGYNEQFF. The DNA reads as follows: TGTGCCAGTAGTCGTGGGACTAGCGGTTACAATGAGCAGTTCTTC.